This TCR beta chain was observed in a study of blood T cell repertoires in COVID-19. In the original workflow: Amplified reference gene primers provided the basis for estimating nucleated cell counts. Clones were read by immunoSEQ multiplex PCR, and TCRdb kept only the in-frame ones, dropping some. Clone size and V and J calls were adopted from that table, with D and trimming inferred from the DNA. The sample contains some 64,000 clones, around 80% of which appear only once. Sequencing input: peripheral blood. The clonotype originates from a man aged 55-75 years with COVID-19, enrolled during active disease.

The CDR3 protein is CASSVGWRPLNEKLFF. Written as DNA, the CDR3 is TGTGCCAGCAGCGTAGGGTGGCGGCCGCTTAATGAAAAACTGTTTTTT. V is TRBV9 and J is TRBJ1-4; no reliable D call. CDR1 and CDR2 from the germline V gene are SGDLS and YYNGEE. V lost 0 bases and J 4 bases, leaving 13 bases between the germline ends. This CDR3 is 16 amino acids long.